This T cell receptor (beta chain) was recovered during a study of regulatory T cells in long-lasting Graves disease. This clonotype was seen a few times. Losses at the gene ends were 4 bases for V and 1 base for J; bases not matched to a gene: 9. The CDR3 contains 17 residues. Germline CDR1 is MGHRA and CDR2 is YSYEKL. Time point of the sample: newly diagnosed GD, antithyroid drugs for less than 3 months. PBMC-extracted RNA yielded the TCR library. Arm-PCR of CDR3 regions with iRepertoire HTBI primers generated TCR beta libraries. Each CDR3 protein is one row after TCRdb ran MiXCR on the multiplex PCR reads. The sample has 450,000 to 600,000 distinct CDR3 sequences, roughly 12% seen once. The data also belong to a second study, concerning T cells in Graves' hyperthyroidism and ophthalmopathy. That work states: With the HTBI primer set, the TCR CDR3 went through a first round of RT-PCR.

The genes are TRBV4-1 and TRBJ2-5; 10 nucleotides align to TRBD1. The clonotype originates from a man between 25 and 39 years old with Graves disease. The source material was peripheral blood mononuclear cells (PBMCs), sampled at new diagnosis, from a patient treated with antithyroid drugs. CDR3 nucleotide sequence: TGCGCCAGCAGCCGGACAGGGACAGGGGTTTCCCAAGAGACCCAGTACTTC. This gives the protein CASSRTGTGVSQETQYF.